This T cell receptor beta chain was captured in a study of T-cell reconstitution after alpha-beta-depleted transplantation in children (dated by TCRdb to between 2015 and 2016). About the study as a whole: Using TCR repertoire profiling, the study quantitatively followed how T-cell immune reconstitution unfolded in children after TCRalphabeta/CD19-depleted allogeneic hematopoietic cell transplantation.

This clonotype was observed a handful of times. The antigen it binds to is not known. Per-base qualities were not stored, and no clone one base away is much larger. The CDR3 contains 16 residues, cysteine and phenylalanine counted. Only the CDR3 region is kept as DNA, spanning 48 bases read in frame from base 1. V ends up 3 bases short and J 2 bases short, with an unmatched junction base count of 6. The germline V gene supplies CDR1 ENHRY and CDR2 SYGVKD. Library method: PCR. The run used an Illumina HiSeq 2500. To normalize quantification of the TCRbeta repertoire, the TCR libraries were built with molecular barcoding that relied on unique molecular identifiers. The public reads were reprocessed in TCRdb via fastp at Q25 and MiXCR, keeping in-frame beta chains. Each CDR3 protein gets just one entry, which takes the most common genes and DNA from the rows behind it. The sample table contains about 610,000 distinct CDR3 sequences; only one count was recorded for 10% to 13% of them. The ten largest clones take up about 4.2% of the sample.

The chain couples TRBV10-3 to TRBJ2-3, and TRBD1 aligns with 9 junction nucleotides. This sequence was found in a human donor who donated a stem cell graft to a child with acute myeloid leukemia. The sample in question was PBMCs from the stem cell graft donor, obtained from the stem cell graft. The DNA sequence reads TGTGCCATCAGTGAATCCGGGACAGGGTCCACAGATACGCAGTATTTT. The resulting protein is CAISESGTGSTDTQYF.